The clone carrying this T cell receptor beta chain appeared a few times. What it recognizes is unknown. The sample originates from a study of identical twins. Notes on the study in general: The degree of excess twin sharing was weaker in beta out-of-frame sequences. Cross-sectional statistics underpinned the conclusions; the same donors were not followed. A partial confounding effect on zero-insertion analyses could come from invariant MAIT and iNKT cells.

Unique molecular identifiers were in the cDNA, with template-switch universal primer binding. TCRdb called the 5' RACE reads again in MiXCR, with one record for every CDR3 protein. The table has 1.5 million or so distinct CDR3 sequences, more than 30% seen once. Trimming cost V 0 bases and J 0 bases, with 16 bases left between them. Germline V gives CDR1 DFQATT, CDR2 SNEGSKA (reference sequence). The CDR3 covers 17 residues. The receptor was isolated from a newborn girl in good health. The genes are TRBV20-1 and TRBJ2-3, with D perhaps matching TRBD2 (5 bases). The sequenced sample consisted of cord blood. The CDR3 loop is CSARDRVAYASTDTQYF. The CDR3 coding sequence is TGCAGTGCTAGAGATCGGGTAGCGTACGCTAGCACAGATACGCAGTATTTT.